This T cell receptor beta chain was retrieved from a study of T cell responses to AZD1222 COVID-19 vaccine. Background on the study: Recipients boosted at about 4 weeks or about 12 weeks are pooled.

TCRdb keeps only in-frame clones here, not all; method: immunoSEQ multiplex PCR. The sample gives 150,000 or so clones, more than 75% of which show up once; about a fifth is in the top ten. The V gene lost 6 bases and the J gene lost 1 base, with 15 bases spanning the gap. CDR1 is MNHEY and CDR2 is SMNVEV in the germline V gene (reference sequence). This CDR3 comprises 15 residues. The sequencing here drew on peripheral blood, taken on day 0 of AZD1222 vaccination. This clonotype was sampled from an adult in good health. The chain combines TRBV27 with TRBJ1-1, with D uncertain. CDR3 coding DNA: TGTGCCAGCAGCCCCGAAGGGTGGAGGAACACTGAAGCTTTCTTT. Protein sequence: CASSPEGWRNTEAFF.